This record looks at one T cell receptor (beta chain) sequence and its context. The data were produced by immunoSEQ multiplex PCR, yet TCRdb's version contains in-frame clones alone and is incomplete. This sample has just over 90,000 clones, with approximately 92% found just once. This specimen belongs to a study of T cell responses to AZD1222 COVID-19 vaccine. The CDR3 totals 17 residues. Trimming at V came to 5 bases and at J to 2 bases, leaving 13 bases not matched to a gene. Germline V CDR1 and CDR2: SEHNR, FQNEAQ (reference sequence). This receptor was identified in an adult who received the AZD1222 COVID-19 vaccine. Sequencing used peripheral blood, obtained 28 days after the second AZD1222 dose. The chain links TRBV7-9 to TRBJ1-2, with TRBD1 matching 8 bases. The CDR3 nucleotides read TGTGCCAGCAGCGGTTGGGACAGGTTGATCGTGAACTATGGCTACACCTTC. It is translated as CASSGWDRLIVNYGYTF.